This T cell receptor (beta chain) was identified during a study of response to subunit inactivated influenza vaccine. TCRdb redid the calling of the RT-PCR reads with MiXCR, one entry per CDR3 protein. The profile shows 200,000 to 300,000 distinct CDR3 sequences, about 12% of them singletons. CDR3 length equals 15 residues. V was cut by 1 base and J by 8 bases, with 13 bases left in between. Germline values: CDR1 SGHRS, CDR2 YFSETQ. This clonotype was sampled from a man between 45 and 60 years old who received an inactivated influenza vaccine. This sample comprised non-naive T cells sorted from PBMCs, obtained 14 to 15 days before vaccination. The chain couples TRBV5-1 to TRBJ2-6; weak D call: TRBD1 (7 bases). CDR3 nucleotide sequence: TGCGCCAGCAGCTTGACAGGGGCGGGAACCAACGTCCTGACTTTC. Amino acid sequence: CASSLTGAGTNVLTF. Full variable domain (remainder filled in from reference TRBV5-1 and TRBJ2-6): KAGVTQTPRYLIKTRGQQVTLSCSPISGHRSVSWYQQTPGQGLQFLFEYFSETQRNKGNFPGRFSGRQFSNSRSEMNVSTLELGDSALYLCASSLTGAGTNVLTFGAGSRLTVL.